The 30 T cell receptor beta chains in this list originate from one sample, sequenced in a study of T-cell reconstitution after alpha-beta-depleted transplantation in children. Preparation of the TCRbeta library was carried out with unique molecular identifiers. TCRdb called the PCR reads again in MiXCR, with one record for every CDR3 protein. Among some 500,000 distinct CDR3 sequences listed, about 16% were seen once. The starting material was PBMCs from the stem cell graft donor, obtained from the stem cell graft. These receptors all stem from a human donor who donated a stem cell graft to a child with acute lymphoblastic leukemia.

This clonotype was recorded a few times. The CDR3 spells CSARPWGISTDTQYF. The DNA of the CDR3 is TGCAGTGCTAGGCCCTGGGGTATAAGCACAGATACGCAGTATTTT. This chain links TRBV20-1 with TRBJ2-3; no clear D gene. The CDR3 is made up of 15 amino acids. Deletions cut 3 bases from V and 0 bases from J, with 13 bases between. Germline values: CDR1 DFQATT, CDR2 SNEGSKA (reference sequence).

This clonotype turned up a few times. CDR3: CSANVAAFDQPQHF. CDR3 nucleotide sequence: TGCAGTGCTAATGTTGCCGCGTTTGATCAGCCCCAGCATTTT. The chain carries TRBV20-1 and TRBJ1-5; D remains ambiguous. CDR3 length equals 14 residues. Germline assignment: CDR1 DFQATT and CDR2 SNEGSKA (reference sequence). Trimming pared 4 bases from V and 5 bases from J, leaving 15 bases between.

CDR3 sequence: CASSGGLAASYEQYF. The CDR3 coding sequence is TGCGCCAGCAGTGGGGGACTAGCGGCTTCCTACGAGCAGTACTTC. This chain connects TRBV10-1 to TRBJ2-7, with TRBD2 identical over 11 bases. The length of the CDR3 is 15 residues. Trimming took 4 bases from V and 1 from J; bases not matched to a gene: 3. Germline loops: CDR1 WNHNN, CDR2 SYGVQD (reference sequence).

The chain is built from TRBV20-1 and TRBJ2-3; maybe TRBD2 (6 bases). The CDR3 covers 13 residues. The germline CDR1 and CDR2 sequences are DFQATT and SNEGSKA (reference sequence). Trimming took 6 bases from V and 6 from J, leaving 16 bases between them. CDR3 coding DNA: TGCAGTGCCCCGGAGGGCCGAATGGATACGCAGTATTTT. It is translated as CSAPEGRMDTQYF.

The rearrangement joins TRBV29-1 to TRBJ2-1; D could derive from TRBD1 or TRBD2 (5 bases each). Between the trimmed V and J ends, which lost 4 bases and 2 bases, there was a span of 9 bases. The germline V gene has CDR1 SQVTM and CDR2 ANQGSEA. The CDR3 consists of 13 residues. CDR3 sequence (DNA): TGCAGCGTTGCGAGGGACCCCTACAATGAGCAGTTCTTC. Protein: CSVARDPYNEQFF.

The chain links TRBV5-1 to TRBJ2-5; 7 bases match TRBD1. This CDR3 is built from 15 residues. V gave up 0 bases and J gave up 5 bases; unmatched junction bases: 7. Germline CDR1 SGHRS, CDR2 YFSETQ. The CDR3 region has the DNA TGCGCCAGCAGCTTGGAGGGGGCCCGGGCGGAGACCCAGTACTTC. Its protein is CASSLEGARAETQYF.

The chain employs TRBV5-1 and TRBJ2-7, with D unclear. The germline V gene encodes CDR1 SGHRS and CDR2 YFSETQ. This CDR3 is 15 amino acids long. V was shortened by 5 bases and J by 2 bases, with 17 bases between the two germline ends. This chain's CDR3 is CASRPREAVTYEQYF. The DNA for the CDR3 is TGCGCCAGCAGGCCGCGAGAGGCGGTAACCTACGAGCAGTACTTC.

The chain has TRBV2 and TRBJ2-7, with 7 bases identical to TRBD1. Germline trimming cut 6 bases from V and 4 bases from J; bases unmatched to any gene: 12. The CDR3 has 15 residues. The germline gives CDR1 SNHLY, CDR2 FYNNEI. The CDR3 region is CASRDDRDVQYEQYF. DNA for the CDR3: TGTGCCAGCAGAGACGACAGGGACGTTCAGTACGAGCAGTACTTC.

The V and J genes are TRBV20-1 and TRBJ2-3; weak D call: TRBD1 (6 bases). Germline V gene sequence: CDR1 DFQATT, CDR2 SNEGSKA (reference sequence). V was shortened by 1 base and J by 2 bases, with 16 bases between the two germline ends. The CDR3 spans 16 residues. The CDR3 sequence is CSARGIRTAYTDTQYF. CDR3 bases: TGCAGTGCTAGAGGGATACGGACAGCCTACACAGATACGCAGTATTTT.

The rearrangement links TRBV4-2 to TRBJ2-1; 10 bases map to TRBD2. Germline CDR1 and CDR2: LGHNA and YNFKEQ. With 3 bases clipped from V and 5 bases from J, the junction kept 10 bases outside the gene matches. The CDR3 contains 17 residues. The CDR3 sequence is CASSQRVTGTSDNEQFF. The DNA for the CDR3 is TGTGCCAGCAGCCAGCGAGTCACCGGGACTAGCGACAATGAGCAGTTCTTC.

This chain links TRBV27 with TRBJ1-4, with D unclear. V lost 4 bases and J 8 bases, leaving 11 bases between the germline ends. CDR3 length: 13 residues. Germline CDR1 MNHEY, CDR2 SMNVEV (reference sequence). CDR3 residues: CASSSGDAEKLFF. DNA for the CDR3: TGTGCCAGCAGTTCCGGGGATGCAGAAAAACTGTTTTTT.

This clonotype was observed a handful of times. The chain joins TRBV6-1 to TRBJ1-3; no definite D call. The CDR3 spans 11 residues. Trimming removed 4 bases from V and 4 bases from J, with 2 bases in between. From germline, CDR1 is MNHNS and CDR2 SASEGT. CDR3 in DNA: TGTGCCAGCAGTGGAGGAAACACCATATATTTT. This translates into CASSGGNTIYF.

This clonotype was observed a handful of times. The chain couples TRBV5-1 to TRBJ2-2; D is possibly TRBD2 (6 bases). Germline V lookup: CDR1 SGHRS, CDR2 YFSETQ. V lost 2 bases and J 7 bases, leaving 21 bases between the germline ends. The CDR3 has 17 amino acids. The DNA of the CDR3 is TGCGCCAGCAGCTTTCAACCCGTTGGAGGGACCGGCGGGGAGCTGTTTTTT. Residues: CASSFQPVGGTGGELFF. Together with reference TRBV5-1 and TRBJ2-2, the CDR3 gives the full variable domain: KAGVTQTPRYLIKTRGQQVTLSCSPISGHRSVSWYQQTPGQGLQFLFEYFSETQRNKGNFPGRFSGRQFSNSRSEMNVSTLELGDSALYLCASSFQPVGGTGGELFFGEGSRLTVL.

This clonotype has only a few counts. V gene TRBV5-6 combines with J gene TRBJ2-2; TRBD1 agrees at 7 bases. The V and J ends lost 3 bases and 5 bases, in that order; junction bases with no gene match: 10. The CDR3 runs to 16 residues. CDR1 is SGHDT and CDR2 is YYEEEE in the germline V gene. The CDR3 sequence is CASSSPRTGRTGELFF. Written as DNA, the CDR3 is TGTGCCAGCAGCTCCCCGAGGACAGGACGAACCGGGGAGCTGTTTTTT.

This clonotype was counted a few times. The chain carries TRBV7-3 and TRBJ2-2, with unresolved D. The germline V gene encodes CDR1 SGHTA and CDR2 FQGTGA. Trimming pared 0 bases from V and 7 bases from J, leaving 9 bases between. CDR3 length: 14 residues. DNA for the CDR3: TGTGCCAGCAGCTTAACGAGCGAAAACGGGGAGCTGTTTTTT. It yields the protein CASSLTSENGELFF.

V is TRBV7-3 and J is TRBJ2-2; 9 bases are a match to TRBD2. The V segment lost 3 bases and the J segment 10 bases; nucleotides outside the gene matches: 18. The CDR3 spans 18 residues. Germline assignment: CDR1 SGHTA and CDR2 FQGTGA. CDR3 sequence reads: CASSLASGIPSAPVELFF. The DNA for the CDR3 is TGTGCCAGCAGCTTGGCTAGCGGGATTCCGTCTGCACCGGTGGAGCTGTTTTTT. The variable domain in full, completed from reference TRBV7-3 and TRBJ2-2, reads GAGVSQTPSNKVTEKGKYVELRCDPISGHTALYWYRQSLGQGPEFLIYFQGTGAADDSGLPNDRFFAVRPEGSVSTLKIQRTERGDSAVYLCASSLASGIPSAPVELFFGEGSRLTVL.

This chain uses TRBV7-8 with TRBJ2-1; D unresolved. Trimming took off 1 base at V and 0 bases at J, with 13 bases between the two ends. CDR3 length equals 17 residues. CDR1 is SGHVS and CDR2 is FQNEAQ in the germline V gene. This CDR3 reads CASSLVSAHSSYNEQFF. The CDR3 nucleotides are TGTGCCAGCAGCTTAGTCTCCGCCCATAGCTCCTACAATGAGCAGTTCTTC.

The chain has TRBV19 and TRBJ2-7; 14 nucleotides match TRBD2. Looked up from germline, CDR1 is LNHDA and CDR2 is SQIVND (reference sequence). The CDR3 sequence is 15 residues long. V shed 3 bases and J 4 bases; nucleotides not matched to a gene: 2. The CDR3 coding sequence is TGTGCCAGTAGTATGGGACTAGCGGGAGCTTACGAGCAGTACTTC. Translated: CASSMGLAGAYEQYF.

The chain is built from TRBV18 and TRBJ1-4; D uncertain. The CDR3 extends over 17 amino acids. Germline CDR1 is KGHSH and CDR2 is LQKENI. V lost 4 bases, J lost 4 bases, and 19 bases lay in between. The CDR3 protein is CASSREVPALDNEKLFF. CDR3 DNA: TGTGCCAGCTCACGGGAGGTACCAGCCCTGGATAATGAAAAACTGTTTTTT.

This clonotype was seen more than once but under ten times. This chain links TRBV5-1 with TRBJ2-2, with 7 bases matching TRBD2. The CDR3 extends over 16 amino acids. Germline CDR1 reads SGHRS; CDR2 reads YFSETQ. V was pared by 5 bases and J by 4 bases, with 11 bases of the junction left unmatched. The chain's CDR3 is CASSDGLVGSTGELFF. CDR3 bases: TGCGCCAGCAGTGATGGACTAGTGGGTTCCACCGGGGAGCTGTTTTTT.

V and J are TRBV5-1 and TRBJ1-1; D perhaps matches TRBD1 (5 bases). Per germline, CDR1 SGHRS and CDR2 YFSETQ. V gave up 4 bases and J gave up 1 base, with 17 bases separating them. This CDR3 spans 16 amino acids. This CDR3 reads CASSGLTGPRNTEAFF. In DNA, the CDR3 is TGCGCCAGCAGCGGGCTGACGGGACCTAGGAACACTGAAGCTTTCTTT.

The genes are TRBV20-1 and TRBJ2-3, with D maybe TRBD2 (6 bases). The CDR3 contains 13 residues. The V gene's germline CDR1 is DFQATT and CDR2 SNEGSKA (reference sequence). V lost 5 bases and J 2 bases, leaving 11 bases between the germline ends. DNA for the CDR3: TGCAGTGCTGGGACTGCGGCCACAGATACGCAGTATTTT. As protein: CSAGTAATDTQYF.

V and J are TRBV7-6 and TRBJ1-6, with 7 bases aligning to TRBD1. With 4 bases clipped from V and 6 bases from J, the junction kept 6 bases outside the gene matches. The CDR3 has 15 residues. The germline gives CDR1 SGHVS, CDR2 FNYEAQ. The CDR3 here is CASSSRDSVNSPLHF. DNA for the CDR3: TGTGCCAGCAGCTCGCGGGACAGCGTTAATTCACCCCTCCACTTT.

This clonotype was seen a handful of times. This chain joins TRBV4-1 and TRBJ1-2; the D gene is possibly TRBD1 (6 bases). This CDR3 is 13 amino acids long. CDR1 and CDR2 from the germline V gene are MGHRA and YSYEKL. Trimming took off 3 bases at V and 5 bases at J, with 10 bases between the two ends. CDR3 sequence: CASSHGGQYGYTF. DNA for the CDR3: TGCGCCAGCAGCCATGGCGGACAGTATGGCTACACCTTC.

This chain links TRBV15 with TRBJ2-1; 13 bases line up with TRBD2. The CDR3 length is 15 residues. The trim removed 5 bases at V and 6 bases at J, leaving 4 bases unmatched. Germline-derived CDR1 and CDR2 are LNHNV and YYDKDF (reference sequence). The CDR3 loop reads CATSAGTSGTNEQFF. As DNA, the CDR3 is TGTGCCACCAGCGCCGGGACTAGCGGGACCAATGAGCAGTTCTTC.

This clonotype showed up just a few times. The V call is TRBV5-1, the J call TRBJ2-3; 11 nucleotides align to TRBD2. The CDR3 extends over 20 amino acids. Germline loops: CDR1 SGHRS, CDR2 YFSETQ. V shed 3 bases, J shed 4 bases, and the junction held 19 bases outside the gene matches. CDR3 loop: CASSSKGLLAGAFLPDTQYF. The CDR3 coding sequence is TGCGCCAGCAGCTCCAAAGGGCTACTAGCGGGAGCGTTTCTTCCAGATACGCAGTATTTT.

This clonotype has just a few counts. V and J are TRBV9 and TRBJ1-2; D gene uncertain. The germline gives CDR1 SGDLS, CDR2 YYNGEE. The length of the CDR3 is 12 residues. Between the trimmed V and J ends, which lost 4 bases and 8 bases, there was a span of 12 bases. CDR3 bases: TGTGCCAGCAGCCCCTACCCGGGGGGCTACACCTTC. Encoded protein: CASSPYPGGYTF.

This clonotype was seen a single time. The rearrangement links TRBV3-1 to TRBJ2-3; TRBD2 matches 8 bases. CDR1 LGHDT and CDR2 YNNKEL come from the germline V gene (reference sequence). There are 18 residues in the CDR3. The junction had 18 bases not matched to a gene; V was cut back by 6 bases and J by 4 bases. The CDR3 region is CASSFLAGQRGRADTQYF. For the CDR3, the DNA is TGTGCCAGCAGTTTTCTAGCGGGTCAGAGAGGGCGCGCAGATACGCAGTATTTT.

This clonotype has a handful of counts. This chain uses TRBV6-1 with TRBJ2-5; 9 nucleotides match TRBD1. Unmatched junction bases numbered 13, after V lost 3 bases and J lost 5 bases. The CDR3 has 17 amino acids. Germline V gives CDR1 MNHNS, CDR2 SASEGT. The CDR3 protein is CASSDRTGDREAETQYF. For the CDR3, the DNA is TGTGCCAGCAGTGATCGTACGGGGGACAGGGAGGCCGAGACCCAGTACTTC.

This clonotype was picked up a small number of times. The chain couples TRBV20-1 to TRBJ2-3; 7 bases are shared with TRBD2. The CDR3 has 14 amino acids. Germline V gene data show CDR1 as DFQATT and CDR2 as SNEGSKA (reference sequence). J was trimmed by 4 bases and V by 3 bases; bases with no gene match: 7. The CDR3, as DNA: TGCAGTGCTAGTGCGGGCGGGAGCGCAGATACGCAGTATTTT. Translating it yields CSASAGGSADTQYF.